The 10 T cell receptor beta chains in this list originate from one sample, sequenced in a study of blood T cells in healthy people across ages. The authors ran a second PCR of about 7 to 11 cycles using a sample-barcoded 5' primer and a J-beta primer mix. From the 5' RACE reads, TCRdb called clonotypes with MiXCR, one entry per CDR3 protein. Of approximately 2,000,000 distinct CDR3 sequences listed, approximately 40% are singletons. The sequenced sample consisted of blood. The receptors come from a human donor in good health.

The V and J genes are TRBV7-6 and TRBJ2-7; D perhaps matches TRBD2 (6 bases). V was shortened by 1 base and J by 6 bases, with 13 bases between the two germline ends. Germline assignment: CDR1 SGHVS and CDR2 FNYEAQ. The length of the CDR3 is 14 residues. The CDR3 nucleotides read TGTGCCAGCAGCTTAGGCGAGCGGGTAAGCGAGCAGTACTTC. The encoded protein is CASSLGERVSEQYF.

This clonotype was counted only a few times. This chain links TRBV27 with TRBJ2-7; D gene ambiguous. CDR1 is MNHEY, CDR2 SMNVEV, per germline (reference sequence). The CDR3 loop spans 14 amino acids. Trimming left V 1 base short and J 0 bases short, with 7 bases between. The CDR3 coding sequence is TGTGCCAGCAGTTTATTGCGGAGCTCCTACGAGCAGTACTTC. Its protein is CASSLLRSSYEQYF.

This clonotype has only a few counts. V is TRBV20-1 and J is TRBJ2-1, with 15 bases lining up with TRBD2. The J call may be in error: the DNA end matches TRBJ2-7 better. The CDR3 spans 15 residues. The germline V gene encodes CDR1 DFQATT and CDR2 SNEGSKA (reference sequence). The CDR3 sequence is CSARGTSGGENEQYF. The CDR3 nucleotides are TGCAGTGCTAGAGGGACTAGCGGGGGGGAAAATGAGCAGTACTTC.

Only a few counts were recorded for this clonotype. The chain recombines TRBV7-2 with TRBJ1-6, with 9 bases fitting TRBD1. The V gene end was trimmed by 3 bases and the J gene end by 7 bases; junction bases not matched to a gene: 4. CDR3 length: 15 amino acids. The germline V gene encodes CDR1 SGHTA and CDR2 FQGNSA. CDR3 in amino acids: CASSFEGTGNSPLHF. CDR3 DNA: TGTGCCAGCAGCTTTGAAGGGACAGGGAATTCACCCCTCCACTTT.

Written as DNA, the CDR3 is TGCGCCAGCAGCCAAGAAGGGACCGTTAGCTCCTACGAGCAGTACTTC. Protein sequence: CASSQEGTVSSYEQYF. The rearrangement uses TRBV4-3 and TRBJ2-7, with D tentatively TRBD1 or TRBD2 (5 bases each). The CDR3 has 16 amino acids. Germline CDR1 LGHNA, CDR2 YSLEER. V dropped 0 bases and J dropped 0 bases, with 12 bases sitting between them.

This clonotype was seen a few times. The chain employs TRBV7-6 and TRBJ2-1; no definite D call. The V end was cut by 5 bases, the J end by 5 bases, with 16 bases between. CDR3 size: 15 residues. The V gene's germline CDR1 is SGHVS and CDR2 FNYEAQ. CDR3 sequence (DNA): TGTGCCAGCAGCCGGCAACTCAGTAAGGACAATGAGCAGTTCTTC. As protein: CASSRQLSKDNEQFF.

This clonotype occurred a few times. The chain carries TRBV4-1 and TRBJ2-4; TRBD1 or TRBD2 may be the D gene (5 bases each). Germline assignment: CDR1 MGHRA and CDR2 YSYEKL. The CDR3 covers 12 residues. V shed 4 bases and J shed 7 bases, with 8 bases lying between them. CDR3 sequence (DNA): TGCGCCAGCAGCCCGGGACGGAACATTCAGTACTTC. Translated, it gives CASSPGRNIQYF.

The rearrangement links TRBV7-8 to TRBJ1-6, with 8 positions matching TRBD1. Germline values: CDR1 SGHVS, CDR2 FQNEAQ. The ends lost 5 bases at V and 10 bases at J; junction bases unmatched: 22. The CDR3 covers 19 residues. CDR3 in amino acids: CASSQERVYGQGRKSPLHF. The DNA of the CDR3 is TGTGCCAGCAGCCAAGAGCGGGTTTACGGACAGGGAAGAAAGTCACCCCTCCACTTT.

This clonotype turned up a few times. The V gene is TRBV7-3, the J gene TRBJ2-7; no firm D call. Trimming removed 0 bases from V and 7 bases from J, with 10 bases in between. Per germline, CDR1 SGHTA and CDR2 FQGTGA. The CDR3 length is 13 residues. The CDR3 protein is CASSLTHLREQYF. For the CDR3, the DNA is TGTGCCAGCAGCTTAACACACCTCAGGGAGCAGTACTTC.

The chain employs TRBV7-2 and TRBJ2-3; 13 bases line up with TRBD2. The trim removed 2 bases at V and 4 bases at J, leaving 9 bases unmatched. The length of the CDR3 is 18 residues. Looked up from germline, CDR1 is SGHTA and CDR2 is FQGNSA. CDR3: CASSLPRLAGGGADTQYF. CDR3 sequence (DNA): TGTGCCAGCAGCTTACCAAGACTAGCGGGGGGAGGAGCAGATACGCAGTATTTT.